The rows below give T cell receptor beta chains drawn from one sample of a study of cytomegalovirus exposure and HLA in healthy donors. Assay used: immunoSEQ multiplex PCR; TCRdb lists only in-frame clones, some missing. The top ten clones hold over 7% of a sample with around 90,000 clones, approximately 81% of them seen once. Input material: PBMCs. Receptors originate from a man aged 35-49 years in good health and CMV-seropositive. The CDR3 runs from the conserved cysteine through the conserved F or W. The order of the fields is V gene, CDR3 length, CDR3 protein.

>TRBV6-1|15
CASSESLGVVDGYTF
>TRBV19|14
CASSIDDRTDTQYF
>TRBV5-4|13
CASSGLADNEQFF
>TRBV4-1|17
CASKEDRSGGGTDTQYF
>TRBV7-8|15
CASSRGAGVQETQYF
>TRBV5-5|19
CASSLLAVPFRRENQPQHF
>TRBV19|17
CASSLTPGLAGADTQYF
>TRBV7-3|16
CASSQSPSGNTGELFF
>TRBV5-1|13
CASSLDDRVGYTF
>TRBV5-4|12
CASSLSQDTQYF
>TRBV4-1|14
CASSQEGSTDTQYF
>TRBV15|14
CATSRDLQGVTQFF
>TRBV6-6|12
CASGTSSYEQYF
>TRBV12-1|12
CASSWLPREQYF
>TRBV4-2|15
CASSKGGGRAGTQYF
>TRBV6-1|14
CASSERELGDEQFF
>TRBV13|13
CASSWNRGTEAFF
>TRBV5-5|15
CASSRGDDPLSPLHF
>TRBV21-1|18
CASSKAWGGVATNEKLFF
>TRBV6-1|14
CASSEGGAGNTIYF
>TRBV2|13
CASSEGTGYEQYF
>TRBV5-5|15
CASSLTGFGNQPQHF
>TRBV5-8|15
CASSLAGTGSYGYTF
>TRBV4-1|11
CASSLNNEQFF
>TRBV12-5|14
CASGLSGDPETQYF
>TRBV4-1|16
CASSQEGTVGNQPQHF
>TRBV14|13
CASGVLSSYEQYF
>TRBV10-2|13
CASSISGVPEAFF
>TRBV9|13
CASSGTGVETQYF
>TRBV2|17
CASSGRLAGGNQETQYF
>TRBV5-1|16
CASSLGFTGGGNIQYF
>TRBV7-2|16
CASSLATGLDGYGYTF
>TRBV6-5|15
CASSTNPLGGDTQYF
>TRBV6-6|14
CASSYTGLAYEQYF
>TRBV19|15
CASRPQGAQNEKLFF